The 19 T cell receptor beta chains presented below share a single source sample, sequenced in a study of beta chain features in type 1 diabetes. Sequencing targeted expressed TCRB transcripts, as all isolated RNA had been reverse transcribed. Sequencing was performed with immunoSEQ multiplex PCR; in TCRdb, only in-frame clones are kept and a portion is missing. The sample shows around 280,000 clones, 8% of them seen only once. The sample was central memory CD4+ T cells from blood. Receptors were obtained from a young woman in good health.

This clone occurred many times. The chain combines TRBV7-2 with TRBJ2-1; unclear D gene. The CDR3 spans 12 residues. The germline CDR1 and CDR2 sequences are SGHTA and FQGNSA. Between the trimmed V and J ends, which lost 4 bases and 8 bases, there was a span of 9 bases. CDR3 nucleotides: TGTGCCAGCAGCTCAAGGATGTATGAGCAGTTCTTC. It is translated as CASSSRMYEQFF.

This clone was counted between two and nine times. V usage is TRBV11-3 and J usage is TRBJ2-5; TRBD2 matches 9 bases. Germline V gene lookup returns CDR1 SGHNT and CDR2 YENEEA. Unmatched junction bases numbered 15, after V lost 5 bases and J lost 5 bases. The CDR3 covers 17 residues. The CDR3, as DNA: TGTGCCAGCAGCACAACAAGCAGCGGGAGCGGGGGGGAGACCCAGTACTTC. Translated, it gives CASSTTSSGSGGETQYF.

This clone was detected many times. V usage is TRBV28 and J usage is TRBJ1-2; D gene unclear. The CDR3 is 13 amino acids. Germline V gene data show CDR1 as MDHEN and CDR2 as SYDVKM. Deletions cut 4 bases from V and 4 bases from J, with 10 bases between. CDR3 DNA: TGTGCCAGCAGTTCCGGGAGGCGCTATGGCTACACCTTC. It encodes CASSSGRRYGYTF.

This clone was observed at least ten times. The chain carries TRBV5-5 and TRBJ1-1, with 8 bases lining up with TRBD1. The germline CDR1 and CDR2 sequences are SGHKS and YYEKEE (reference sequence). The length of the CDR3 is 14 residues. After removal of 4 bases from V and 5 bases from J, the junction contained 7 bases not matched to a gene. CDR3 in amino acids: CASSRGQAGTEAFF. CDR3 sequence (DNA): TGTGCCAGCAGCCGGGGACAGGCGGGGACTGAAGCTTTCTTT.

This chain uses TRBV30 with TRBJ2-7, with D possibly TRBD1 on 6 matching bases. The CDR3 length is 12 residues. Germline CDR1 and CDR2: GTSNPN and SVGIG (reference sequence). The CDR3 sequence: CATRDNSYEQYF. The CDR3 nucleotides are TGTGCTACCCGGGACAACTCCTACGAGCAGTACTTC.

The genes are TRBV4-2 and TRBJ2-6; D is unclear. The CDR3 consists of 17 residues. Germline lookup yields CDR1 LGHNA and CDR2 YNFKEQ. Trimming removed 5 bases from V and 2 bases from J, with 16 bases in between. The CDR3 DNA is TGTGCCAGCAGCTTGGAATCGGCCGTCACTGGGGCCAACGTCCTGACTTTC. Translated: CASSLESAVTGANVLTF.

The chain joins TRBV30 to TRBJ2-1, with a possible D match to TRBD1 (6 bases). Germline loops: CDR1 GTSNPN, CDR2 SVGIG (reference sequence). V dropped 2 bases and J dropped 13 bases, with 18 bases sitting between them. This CDR3 spans 13 amino acids. The CDR3 DNA reads as TGTGCCTGGAGTAGGGCAGGAATGGGGGCCCAGTTCTTC. It yields the protein CAWSRAGMGAQFF.

This clone was counted a few times. The rearrangement uses TRBV7-2 and TRBJ2-1; D is possibly TRBD2 (6 bases). This CDR3 region has 14 residues. Germline CDR1 and CDR2: SGHTA and FQGNSA. V gave up 7 bases and J gave up 7 bases, with 17 bases separating them. The CDR3 is CASNVISGYNEQFF. CDR3 nucleotides: TGTGCCAGCAACGTAATCAGCGGGTATAATGAGCAGTTCTTC.

The chain is built from TRBV5-6 and TRBJ1-4; D is possibly TRBD1 (6 bases). The CDR3 extends over 14 amino acids. In germline, CDR1 is SGHDT, CDR2 YYEEEE. V lost 1 base and J lost 2, with 6 bases in between. CDR3 loop: CASSLRGTNEKLFF. The CDR3, as DNA: TGTGCCAGCAGCTTGAGGGGGACTAATGAAAAACTGTTTTTT. Full variable domain (remainder filled in from reference TRBV5-6 and TRBJ1-4): DAGVTQSPTHLIKTRGQQVTLRCSPKSGHDTVSWYQQALGQGPQFIFQYYEEEERQRGNFPDRFSGHQFPNYSSELNVNALLLGDSALYLCASSLRGTNEKLFFGSGTQLSVL.

This clone has just a few counts. The chain has TRBV29-1 and TRBJ2-5, with 8 positions matching TRBD1. This CDR3 contains 14 residues. V dropped 7 bases and J dropped 3; count of bases not matched to a gene: 10. Germline-derived CDR1 and CDR2 are SQVTM and ANQGSEA. The CDR3 reads CSAEPRGRKETQYF. CDR3 bases: TGCAGCGCCGAGCCCAGGGGGCGGAAAGAGACCCAGTACTTC.

The chain joins TRBV2 to TRBJ2-1; 7 bases are shared with TRBD1. V was clipped by 6 bases and J by 5 bases; unmatched bases: 7. The CDR3 runs 14 residues. CDR1 and CDR2 from the germline V gene are SNHLY and FYNNEI. CDR3 DNA sequence: TGTGCCAGCAGCGACAGGGTATTACACAATGAGCAGTTCTTC. Translated, it gives CASSDRVLHNEQFF.

This clone came up a few times. V is TRBV12-5 and J is TRBJ2-5; 7 positions agree with TRBD1. Germline CDR1 reads LGHNT; CDR2 reads FRNRAP. V was clipped by 1 base and J by 2 bases; unmatched bases: 4. There are 15 residues in the CDR3. As DNA, the CDR3 is TGTGCTAGTGGTTTGGGGACAGGTTCTCAAGAGACCCAGTACTTC. This translates into CASGLGTGSQETQYF.

A few counts support this clone. CDR3 coding DNA: TGCAGCGTTTCAGATGGATCCGATACGCAGTATTTT. Translation: CSVSDGSDTQYF. This rearrangement joins TRBV29-1 to TRBJ2-3; no reliable D call. V dropped 5 bases and J dropped 6 bases, with 12 bases sitting between them. Per germline, CDR1 SQVTM and CDR2 ANQGSEA. The CDR3 covers 12 residues.

The chain links TRBV9 to TRBJ2-7; weak D call: TRBD1 (6 bases). This CDR3 spans 16 amino acids. V lost 3 bases and J lost 5, with 21 bases in between. Germline V lookup: CDR1 SGDLS, CDR2 YYNGEE. Written as DNA, the CDR3 is TGTGCCAGCAGCGCCCGCAACAGGGTCTCTATGGACGAGCAGTACTTC. Amino acids: CASSARNRVSMDEQYF.

This clone was counted between two and nine times. The J gene is TRBJ1-5, the V gene TRBV6-4; D unclear. Between the trimmed V and J ends, which lost 4 bases and 5 bases, there was a span of 9 bases. Per the germline V gene, CDR1 is MRHNA and CDR2 is SNTAGT. This CDR3 contains 13 residues. The CDR3 here is CASSAMWDQPQHF. The DNA of the CDR3 is TGTGCCAGCAGTGCAATGTGGGATCAGCCCCAGCATTTT.

This clone was seen just once. The genes are TRBV5-1 and TRBJ2-3, with D hard to call. In germline, CDR1 is SGHRS, CDR2 YFSETQ. Between the trimmed V and J ends, which lost 0 bases and 0 bases, there was a span of 11 bases. This CDR3 region has 16 residues. The DNA of the CDR3 is TGCGCCAGCAGCTTGGAAGGCGGTTCTAGCACAGATACGCAGTATTTT. It codes for CASSLEGGSSTDTQYF.

This clone was observed many times. This sequence joins TRBV28 and TRBJ2-6; possibly TRBD1 for D (6 bases). Per germline, CDR1 MDHEN and CDR2 SYDVKM. Deletions cut 6 bases from V and 2 bases from J, with 11 bases between. This CDR3 has 15 residues. CDR3 amino acids: CASSHDRTGANVLTF. The CDR3 region has the DNA TGTGCCAGCAGCCATGACAGGACTGGGGCCAACGTCCTGACTTTC.

The chain links TRBV4-2 to TRBJ1-1; D not certain. V lost 0 bases and J lost 7, with 12 bases in between. Germline V lookup: CDR1 LGHNA, CDR2 YNFKEQ. The CDR3 has 14 residues. The DNA for the CDR3 is TGTGCCAGCAGCCAAGATCTGGCCGGGATTGAAGCTTTCTTT. It specifies CASSQDLAGIEAFF.

The V and J genes are TRBV7-9 and TRBJ2-5, with 9 nucleotides matching TRBD2. V was pared by 1 base and J by 1 base, with 1 base of the junction left unmatched. Germline CDR1 SEHNR, CDR2 FQNEAQ (reference sequence). This CDR3 has 15 residues. Written as DNA, the CDR3 is TGTGCCAGCAGCTTAGAGGGACTAGCCCAAGAGACCCAGTACTTC. Translated, it gives CASSLEGLAQETQYF.